The 25 T cell receptor beta chains listed next were all sequenced from one sample in a study of shared clonotypes between healthy human individuals. Measured with immunoSEQ multiplex PCR; TCRdb has only the in-frame clones, and not every one. This table holds approximately 2.1 million clones, 80% to 95% found once. The sample taken for sequencing was naive CD4+ T cells from PBMCs. The subset: CD45RA+ positively selected. These receptors all come from a man between 18 and 29 years old in good health. Some clones in this sample may be carry-over from other donors' samples.

The chain uses TRBV6-5 and TRBJ1-2; D gene ambiguous. Germline CDR1 and CDR2: MNHEY and SVGAGI. This CDR3 is 13 amino acids long. The V end was cut by 7 bases, the J end by 2 bases, with 11 bases between. Here the CDR3 DNA reads TGTGCCAGCACCCCAGATGGGAACTATGGCTACACCTTC. Protein product: CASTPDGNYGYTF.

This CDR3 reads CASSQGGNVAGELFF. CDR3 nucleotide sequence: TGCGCCAGCAGCCAGGGGGGGAACGTCGCCGGGGAGCTGTTTTTT. The chain uses TRBV4-3 and TRBJ2-2; 7 bases are a match to TRBD2. J was trimmed by 6 bases and V by 3 bases; bases with no gene match: 7. This CDR3 is built from 15 residues. Germline CDR1 is LGHNA and CDR2 is YSLEER.

This sequence joins TRBV6-6 and TRBJ1-4; perhaps TRBD1 as D (5 bases). V was pared by 10 bases and J by 7 bases, with 13 bases between. This CDR3 has 12 amino acids. Germline lookup yields CDR1 MNHNY and CDR2 SVGAGI (reference sequence). The CDR3: CATRQGSEKLFF. As DNA, the CDR3 is TGTGCCACAAGGCAGGGAAGTGAAAAACTGTTTTTT.

The genes are TRBV6-1 and TRBJ2-1; 9 bases map to TRBD2. CDR1 and CDR2 from the germline V gene are MNHNS and SASEGT. Unmatched junction bases numbered 12, after V lost 4 bases and J lost 8 bases. The CDR3 totals 16 residues. CDR3 sequence reads: CASSAGLAGAGDEQFF. CDR3 sequence (DNA): TGTGCCAGCAGTGCTGGTTTAGCGGGAGCTGGGGATGAGCAGTTCTTC.

The rearrangement joins TRBV7-9 to TRBJ2-7, with D possibly being TRBD1 or TRBD2 (6 bases each). The length of the CDR3 is 14 residues. Germline V gives CDR1 SEHNR, CDR2 FQNEAQ (reference sequence). Trimming shortened V by 11 bases and J by 3 bases, and 20 bases separated the two germline ends. The CDR3 DNA reads TGTGCCGCCTCTCGGGGGCCAGGGTTCTACGAGCAGTACTTC. This translates into CAASRGPGFYEQYF.

This chain connects TRBV11-3 to TRBJ2-1; 7 bases match TRBD1. Germline assignment: CDR1 SGHNT and CDR2 YENEEA. The CDR3 totals 14 residues. V was clipped by 10 bases and J by 5 bases; unmatched bases: 11. Here the CDR3 DNA reads TGTGCCACCCACTCGACAGGGAGAAACAATGAGCAGTTCTTC. Protein sequence: CATHSTGRNNEQFF.

The chain couples TRBV28 to TRBJ1-2; D gene unclear. CDR1 and CDR2 (germline): MDHEN, SYDVKM. Trimming shortened V by 6 bases and J by 8 bases, and 22 bases separated the two germline ends. The CDR3 runs 15 residues. The CDR3 loop is CASSPRPLDGSGYTF. For the CDR3, the DNA is TGTGCCAGCAGCCCTAGACCCCTAGACGGTAGCGGCTACACCTTC.

This chain connects TRBV28 to TRBJ1-2, with TRBD1 as a possible D gene (5 bases). The germline gives CDR1 MDHEN, CDR2 SYDVKM. The CDR3 sequence is 14 residues long. The V gene lost 8 bases and the J gene lost 8 bases, with 21 bases spanning the gap. CDR3: CASRYGTTSVGYTF. The CDR3 DNA reads TGTGCCAGCCGCTACGGGACGACCTCTGTGGGCTACACCTTC.

V gene TRBV2 combines with J gene TRBJ2-3; no reliable D call. Deletions cut 6 bases from V and 6 bases from J, with 10 bases between. CDR1 and CDR2 from the germline V gene are SNHLY and FYNNEI. The CDR3 totals 12 residues. In DNA, the CDR3 is TGTGCCAGCAGCTTTAGTATGGATACGCAGTATTTT. It is translated as CASSFSMDTQYF. The whole variable domain, remainder taken from reference TRBV2 and TRBJ2-3, is EPEVTQTPSHQVTQMGQEVILRCVPISNHLYFYWYRQILGQKVEFLVSFYNNEISEKSEIFDDQFSVERPDGSNFTLKIRSTKLEDSAMYFCASSFSMDTQYFGPGTRLTVL.

The V call is TRBV15, the J call TRBJ1-2, with D unresolved. Germline CDR1 and CDR2: LNHNV and YYDKDF (reference sequence). This CDR3 comprises 16 residues. V was trimmed by 3 bases and J by 2 bases, leaving 16 bases between them. CDR3 sequence: CATSSGYGDTNYGYTF. CDR3 nucleotides: TGTGCCACCAGCAGTGGATATGGTGATACGAACTATGGCTACACCTTC.

The chain has TRBV27 and TRBJ2-3; 12 bases are shared with TRBD2. The CDR3 runs 16 residues. Per the germline V gene, CDR1 is MNHEY and CDR2 is SMNVEV (reference sequence). J gave up 11 bases and V 0 bases, and 9 bases lay outside the gene matches. CDR3 sequence: CASSLSLAGGPVGQYF. DNA of the CDR3: TGTGCCAGCAGTTTATCCCTAGCGGGAGGGCCAGTAGGGCAGTATTTT.

The V gene is TRBV4-1, the J gene TRBJ2-7; the D call may be TRBD1 or TRBD2 (7 bases each). The CDR3 has 14 amino acids. Germline V gives CDR1 MGHRA, CDR2 YSYEKL. V dropped 4 bases and J dropped 7 bases, with 17 bases sitting between them. DNA for the CDR3: TGCGCCAGCAGCCGAGTAAACAGGGGAGGGGAGCAGTACTTC. It is translated as CASSRVNRGGEQYF.

V usage is TRBV7-2 and J usage is TRBJ1-5; TRBD1 is a possible D gene (5 bases). CDR1 is SGHTA, CDR2 FQGNSA, per germline. The CDR3 consists of 14 residues. V was cut by 6 bases and J by 1 base, with 10 bases left in between. CDR3 DNA: TGTGCCAGCAGGTTTGGGGGAAGCAATCAGCCCCAGCATTTT. Protein product: CASRFGGSNQPQHF.

This rearrangement joins TRBV18 to TRBJ1-1; D is ambiguous. The CDR3 covers 16 residues. Germline lookup yields CDR1 KGHSH and CDR2 LQKENI. V was cut by 4 bases and J by 1 base, with 16 bases left in between. The CDR3 DNA reads as TGTGCCAGCTCACAAAGCGCGCCAAGCGGGAACACTGAAGCTTTCTTT. It specifies CASSQSAPSGNTEAFF.

V usage is TRBV18 and J usage is TRBJ2-7; D gene uncertain. V was shortened by 7 bases and J by 3 bases, with 7 bases between the two germline ends. Germline-derived CDR1 and CDR2 are KGHSH and LQKENI. This CDR3 region has 11 residues. In DNA, the CDR3 is TGTGCCAGCTTACTAAGCTACGAGCAGTACTTC. Protein: CASLLSYEQYF.

The V and J genes are TRBV7-2 and TRBJ1-2; unclear D gene. V was cut by 6 bases and J by 7 bases, with 15 bases left in between. CDR3 size: 13 residues. Germline-derived CDR1 and CDR2 are SGHTA and FQGNSA. This CDR3 is CASSQVSGGGYTF. The CDR3 DNA reads as TGTGCCAGCAGTCAAGTCAGCGGTGGTGGCTACACCTTC.

The CDR3 DNA is TGTGCCAGCAGTGTTGGGGGACAGGGCAATCAGCCCCAGCATTTT. It is translated as CASSVGGQGNQPQHF. The chain couples TRBV28 to TRBJ1-5; 8 positions agree with TRBD1. Germline trimming cut 5 bases from V and 2 bases from J; bases unmatched to any gene: 5. Germline assignment: CDR1 MDHEN and CDR2 SYDVKM. The length of the CDR3 is 15 residues. Based on the CDR3 plus reference TRBV28 and TRBJ1-5, the full variable domain is DVKVTQSSRYLVKRTGEKVFLECVQDMDHENMFWYRQDPGLGLRLIYFSYDVKMKEKGDIPEGYSVSREKKERFSLILESASTNQTSMYLCASSVGGQGNQPQHFGDGTRLSIL.

The gene calls are TRBV7-3 and TRBJ2-2; TRBD1 matches 8 bases. After removal of 3 bases from V and 6 bases from J, the junction contained 12 bases not matched to a gene. Germline assignment: CDR1 SGHTA and CDR2 FQGTGA. This CDR3 comprises 17 residues. For the CDR3, the DNA is TGTGCCAGCAGCTTCAGGGGGCCCGACGAGAGGGCCGGGGAGCTGTTTTTT. It encodes CASSFRGPDERAGELFF.

The rearrangement joins TRBV5-1 to TRBJ1-4, with 7 bases matching TRBD1. CDR1 and CDR2 (germline): SGHRS, YFSETQ. The CDR3 runs to 16 residues. V shed 4 bases and J 8 bases; nucleotides not matched to a gene: 14. CDR3 DNA: TGCGCCAGCAGCAGATCAACAGGGGAAGTTTACGAAAAACTGTTTTTT. It yields the protein CASSRSTGEVYEKLFF. Filled out from reference TRBV5-1 and TRBJ1-4, the complete variable domain reads KAGVTQTPRYLIKTRGQQVTLSCSPISGHRSVSWYQQTPGQGLQFLFEYFSETQRNKGNFPGRFSGRQFSNSRSEMNVSTLELGDSALYLCASSRSTGEVYEKLFFGSGTQLSVL.

This chain connects TRBV2 to TRBJ2-2; D is possibly TRBD1 (6 bases). Germline V gives CDR1 SNHLY, CDR2 FYNNEI. The CDR3 spans 16 residues. V lost 4 bases to trimming and J lost 6 bases, with 18 bases between them. This CDR3 reads CASSVGRDTPAGELFF. The CDR3 DNA is TGTGCCAGCAGTGTAGGCAGGGACACTCCCGCCGGGGAGCTGTTTTTT.

This clone was picked up one time. J is TRBJ1-1 and V is TRBV6-5; D might be TRBD1 (5 bases). CDR1 is MNHEY and CDR2 is SVGAGI in the germline V gene. The CDR3 loop spans 13 amino acids. V shed 5 bases and J shed 3 bases, with 10 bases lying between them. For the CDR3, the DNA is TGTGCCAGCAGTGTTCGACAGCACACTGAAGCTTTCTTT. As protein: CASSVRQHTEAFF.

The rearrangement uses TRBV5-4 and TRBJ2-3; a possible D gene is TRBD2 (5 bases). V was trimmed by 4 bases and J by 0 bases, leaving 15 bases between them. The CDR3 is made up of 16 amino acids. CDR1 and CDR2 from the germline V gene are SGHNT and YYREEE (reference sequence). CDR3 bases: TGTGCCAGCAGCAGTCCTAGCAGTGCTAGCACAGATACGCAGTATTTT. The encoded protein is CASSSPSSASTDTQYF.

The CDR3 sequence: CASTQGRHEQYF. The CDR3 nucleotides are TGTGCCAGCACTCAGGGGAGGCACGAGCAGTACTTC. The gene calls are TRBV2 and TRBJ2-7; D is possibly TRBD1 or TRBD2 (6 bases each). Trimming took 7 bases from V and 5 from J, leaving 12 bases between them. CDR1 is SNHLY and CDR2 is FYNNEI in the germline V gene. This CDR3 comprises 12 residues.

A word on this clone: Other DNA sequences in this specimen translate into the identical CDR3. The V and J genes are TRBV20-1 and TRBJ2-5; unclear D gene. Per the germline V gene, CDR1 is DFQATT and CDR2 is SNEGSKA (reference sequence). The CDR3 consists of 10 residues. The V and J ends lost 4 bases and 5 bases respectively, with 5 bases between them. The CDR3 protein is CSATRETQYF. The CDR3 bases are TGCAGTGCTACCCGGGAGACCCAGTACTTC.

V usage is TRBV5-1 and J usage is TRBJ2-1, with 8 bases that match TRBD2. V was clipped by 3 bases and J by 4 bases; unmatched bases: 12. The germline CDR1 and CDR2 sequences are SGHRS and YFSETQ. This CDR3 contains 17 residues. Here the CDR3 reads CASSWGIAGGGYNEQFF. Here the CDR3 DNA reads TGCGCCAGCAGCTGGGGGATTGCGGGAGGCGGGTACAATGAGCAGTTCTTC. Full variable domain (missing parts from reference TRBV5-1 and TRBJ2-1): KAGVTQTPRYLIKTRGQQVTLSCSPISGHRSVSWYQQTPGQGLQFLFEYFSETQRNKGNFPGRFSGRQFSNSRSEMNVSTLELGDSALYLCASSWGIAGGGYNEQFFGPGTRLTVL.